This entry lists 16 T cell receptor beta chains sequenced from one sample in a study of cytomegalovirus exposure and HLA in healthy donors. PCR was performed using 60 Vbeta and 13 Jbeta primers. Profiled with immunoSEQ multiplex PCR; TCRdb holds only in-frame clones, not every one. The table lists 200,000 to 250,000 clones. Source material: PBMCs. These TCRs come from a woman aged 25 to 39 in good health and CMV-seropositive.

The gene calls are TRBV20-1 and TRBJ2-5, with 10 positions matching TRBD1. CDR3 length: 11 amino acids. Germline V gives CDR1 DFQATT, CDR2 SNEGSKA (reference sequence). V lost 5 bases to trimming and J lost 9 bases; unmatched junction nucleotides: 3. In DNA, the CDR3 is TGCAGTGCTTGGACAGGGGGGTCCCAGTACTTC. Its translation: CSAWTGGSQYF.

The chain joins TRBV18 to TRBJ1-2, with 8 bases lining up with TRBD1. The junction had 14 bases not matched to a gene; V was cut back by 6 bases and J by 2 bases. The CDR3 is made up of 17 amino acids. Germline V gene lookup returns CDR1 KGHSH and CDR2 LQKENI. As DNA, the CDR3 is TGTGCCAGCTCGCCCGCCCAGGGGGCGACTCAGAACTATGGCTACACCTTC. It codes for CASSPAQGATQNYGYTF.

The chain combines TRBV10-1 with TRBJ2-3; TRBD1 matches at 12 bases. Germline assignment: CDR1 WNHNN and CDR2 SYGVQD (reference sequence). CDR3 length: 13 amino acids. Germline trimming cut 10 bases from V and 10 bases from J; bases unmatched to any gene: 9. As DNA, the CDR3 is TGCGCCACGGGACAGGGGGCAATTGAGGCGCAGTATTTT. Its protein is CATGQGAIEAQYF.

V and J are TRBV7-9 and TRBJ1-2, with 8 bases that match TRBD1. Germline CDR1 SEHNR, CDR2 FQNEAQ (reference sequence). The CDR3 contains 13 residues. The V gene end was trimmed by 7 bases and the J gene end by 4 bases; junction bases not matched to a gene: 5. The CDR3: CASKGGQAYGYTF. CDR3 nucleotide sequence: TGTGCCAGCAAAGGGGGACAGGCCTATGGCTACACCTTC.

This sequence joins TRBV28 and TRBJ1-1; D call uncertain. The CDR3 is made up of 12 amino acids. V was trimmed by 6 bases and J by 4 bases, leaving 9 bases between them. Looked up from germline, CDR1 is MDHEN and CDR2 is SYDVKM. The CDR3 coding sequence is TGTGCCAGCAGCCCTACCTCCACTGAAGCTTTCTTT. Translation gives CASSPTSTEAFF.

This rearrangement joins TRBV6-4 to TRBJ2-1; 8 bases align to TRBD2. The germline gives CDR1 MRHNA, CDR2 SNTAGT. The ends lost 0 bases at V and 6 bases at J; junction bases unmatched: 7. The CDR3 contains 16 residues. CDR3 sequence (DNA): TGTGCCAGCAGTGACTCGAAAGCGGGGGACCCCAATGAGCAGTTCTTC. Its protein is CASSDSKAGDPNEQFF.

The rearrangement joins TRBV27 to TRBJ2-5; the match to TRBD1 covers 7 bases. The germline gives CDR1 MNHEY, CDR2 SMNVEV (reference sequence). Trimming removed 6 bases from V and 5 bases from J; junction bases left unmatched: 6. The CDR3 length is 13 residues. Here the CDR3 DNA reads TGTGCCAGCAGAACAGGGGTCGACGAGACCCAGTACTTC. Amino acids: CASRTGVDETQYF.

The chain uses TRBV25-1 and TRBJ2-5; the D gene is possibly TRBD2 (6 bases). CDR1 and CDR2 (germline): MGHDK, SYGVNS. The CDR3 contains 12 residues. Trimming removed 8 bases from V and 4 bases from J, with 11 bases in between. CDR3 amino acids: CASSPAGETQYF. CDR3 sequence (DNA): TGTGCCAGCTCACCAGCGGGAGAGACCCAGTACTTC.

This sequence joins TRBV29-1 and TRBJ1-2; TRBD1 is a possible D gene (6 bases). The CDR3 has 13 residues. The V gene lost 4 bases and the J gene lost 7 bases, with 16 bases spanning the gap. The germline V gene has CDR1 SQVTM and CDR2 ANQGSEA. For the CDR3, the DNA is TGCAGCGTTGGTTTAGACAGGTCGAGTGGCTACACCTTC. Translated: CSVGLDRSSGYTF.

The V gene is TRBV5-4, the J gene TRBJ1-1; D uncertain. Germline V lookup: CDR1 SGHNT, CDR2 YYREEE (reference sequence). Between the trimmed V and J ends, which lost 0 bases and 4 bases, there was a span of 10 bases. This CDR3 has 14 amino acids. CDR3 in DNA: TGTGCCAGCAGCTTGGCACGGGAGACCACTGAAGCTTTCTTT. Its translation: CASSLARETTEAFF.

This sequence joins TRBV19 and TRBJ2-1; 10 positions agree with TRBD2. Germline V CDR1 and CDR2: LNHDA, SQIVND (reference sequence). Trimming took 3 bases from V and 3 from J; bases not matched to a gene: 5. CDR3 length: 16 residues. The CDR3 DNA is TGTGCCAGTAGTATCCGGACTAGCGGTTTCTACAATGAGCAGTTCTTC. Translation gives CASSIRTSGFYNEQFF.

The rearrangement joins TRBV2 to TRBJ1-1; D gene ambiguous. Germline-derived CDR1 and CDR2 are SNHLY and FYNNEI. The CDR3 extends over 13 amino acids. V lost 6 bases and J 1 base, leaving 9 bases between the germline ends. Written as DNA, the CDR3 is TGTGCCAGCAGACGCAGTCAGAACACTGAAGCTTTCTTT. Translating it yields CASRRSQNTEAFF.

This rearrangement joins TRBV19 to TRBJ1-1, with D possibly being TRBD1 (6 bases). The length of the CDR3 is 14 residues. V dropped 8 bases and J dropped 1 base, with 14 bases sitting between them. Per the germline V gene, CDR1 is LNHDA and CDR2 is SQIVND (reference sequence). For the CDR3, the DNA is TGTGCCAGTCGACTACTAGGGGGGAACACTGAAGCTTTCTTT. This translates into CASRLLGGNTEAFF.

The chain carries TRBV11-3 and TRBJ2-2, with TRBD1 matching 9 bases. The CDR3 has 15 amino acids. CDR1 SGHNT and CDR2 YENEEA come from the germline V gene. With V trimmed by 6 bases and J by 2 bases, 4 bases remained unmatched. The chain's CDR3 is CASSPGQGNTGELFF. CDR3 in DNA: TGTGCCAGCAGTCCGGGACAGGGCAACACCGGGGAGCTGTTTTTT.

The chain employs TRBV29-1 and TRBJ1-3, with D unclear. The V end lost 4 bases, the J end lost 0 bases, and 10 bases lay between the germline ends. This CDR3 comprises 14 residues. The germline gives CDR1 SQVTM, CDR2 ANQGSEA. The CDR3 spells CSVARSGSGNTIYF. In DNA, the CDR3 is TGCAGCGTTGCTCGTTCGGGCTCTGGAAACACCATATATTTT.

The rearrangement joins TRBV28 to TRBJ2-5; TRBD2 matches 9 bases. J gave up 4 bases and V 1 base, and 7 bases lay outside the gene matches. The CDR3 is 16 residues long. Germline CDR1 and CDR2: MDHEN and SYDVKM. Here the CDR3 reads CASSLLGGRAGETQYF. The CDR3 region has the DNA TGTGCCAGCAGTTTATTAGGCGGGAGGGCCGGAGAGACCCAGTACTTC.